This TCR beta chain was sequenced during a study of Tregs in tolerant kidney transplant recipients. General observations from the study: Expanding Tregs on activated donor B cells appeared to best identify donor-specific TCRbeta clones. Findings come from small patient numbers and require larger validation. No direct test of biological reproducibility was done here.

Measured with immunoSEQ multiplex PCR; TCRdb has only the in-frame clones, and not every one. This table holds about 64,000 clones, approximately 89% found once. A note on this clone: The antigen remains undetermined.

Germline CDR1 and CDR2: SGHRS and YFSETQ. The CDR3 length is 16 residues. V was pared by 0 bases and J by 6 bases, with 9 bases of the junction left unmatched. Mixed chimerism was transient after nonmyeloablative marrow transplants from related graft donors. This specimen was CD4+ T cells from blood (PBMCs), taken 6 months after the transplant. The sequence derives from a human patient who received a combined kidney and bone marrow transplant. Some T cells may be provided by the graft donor. This chain uses TRBV5-1 with TRBJ1-2, with 9 bases that match TRBD1. The CDR3 is CASSLGTGASWDGYTF. The CDR3 DNA follows: TGCGCCAGCAGCTTGGGGACAGGGGCTAGCTGGGATGGCTACACCTTC.